This T cell receptor beta chain was recorded in a study of T cell responses to AZD1222 COVID-19 vaccine (dated by TCRdb to the early 2020s). About the investigation overall: TCR sequencing was performed for 230 to 250 trial participants, of whom 200 to 220 were given two doses of AZD1222 and about 25 were given two doses of MenACWY control vaccine. Enrollment into the trials was organized by age into subgroups of 18-55, 56-69 and 70-plus years, and those subgroups contained roughly 140, 27 and 60 TCR-sequenced participants, respectively. The paper's findings and limits, for the study overall: No day 14 peak-response samples were available, so repertoires were characterized only after the peak T cell response. Participants were mostly white British, with more females than males. The authors suggested clonal diversity may have been underestimated. The whole spike protein was spanned by vaccine-associated CD4 TCRs, and dominant responses were seen in regions 160-218 and 743-854. The 56-69-year group was small, and its depth increase did not reach significance, likely because of low power. Epitopes outside the regions mutated in the B.1.351 and B.1.1.7 variants were reportedly recognized by nearly half of the unique spike-specific TCRs. Conclusions about previously exposed vaccinees are limited because only five or six AZD1222 recipients were SARS-CoV-2 seropositive at baseline. Spike-specific TCR breadth and depth rose significantly after two AZD1222 doses compared with day 0 and with MenACWY recipients.

The CDR3 regions of human TCRbeta chains were analyzed by immunosequencing. From the authors' description of their analysis: Repertoire TCRs were checked for matches against a reference library of SARS-CoV-2-specific TCRs that had been generated using the MIRA antigen-specificity platform. Breadth meant the fraction of unique TCRs that were SARS-CoV-2-associated, whereas depth meant the fraction of total T cells that were SARS-CoV-2-associated. Using the MIRA data, each spike-specific TCR was assigned both to the spike region to which the TCR was reactive and to a CD4 or CD8 class. Log10-transformed breadth and depth values were compared by one-way ANOVA with Sidak's multiple comparisons tests. Entries here come from immuneACCESS through TCRdb and include only in-frame sequences with V and J called. Some clones fail to appear in such tables; in the studies checked, an unresolved V gene covers under half of the shortfall, and the cause of the remainder is unknown. From that table come the V and J calls and clone size; the DNA was used to work out D and trimming. The sample records roughly 100,000 clones, approximately 92% of which are singletons. The top ten constitute 35% to 45% of the sample.

The label giving this sample's time point can be read as: about 28 days (+/-7) after the second vaccine dose. Because spike-specific TCR depth and breadth did not differ between the two schedules, AZD1222 recipients who got a second dose at roughly 4 weeks were pooled with those who got a second dose at roughly 12 weeks. Vaccinee samples were obtained from the UK trials COV001 and COV002, which included a single-blind randomized controlled phase 2/3 trial of AZD1222 (ChAdOx1 nCoV-19) in healthy adults. For TCRbeta chain sequencing, PBMC samples were collected from trial participants at day 0 and at day 28 after the second dose. On this clone itself: The target of this receptor is not known. Base qualities are not provided; no much larger clone lies one nucleotide away.

The origin of this receptor is an adult who received the AZD1222 COVID-19 vaccine. This material consisted of peripheral blood, taken 28 days after the second AZD1222 dose.

CDR3 protein: CSVDSTRKETQYF. The DNA reads as follows: TGCAGCGTCGACTCGACTAGGAAGGAGACCCAGTACTTC. The receptor chain draws on TRBV29-1 and TRBJ2-5; the D gene is perhaps TRBD2, from 6 matching bases. Taken from the germline V gene, the CDR1 and CDR2 loops are SQVTM and ANQGSEA. V loses 6 bases of germline sequence and J loses 5 bases, and the interval between the two ends is 16 bases. From cysteine to phenylalanine, the CDR3 is 13 amino acids long. CDR3 DNA only is kept here, 39 bases in frame from base 1. With the rest looked up from the reference TRBV29-1 and TRBJ2-5 genes rather than sequenced, the full variable domain is SAVISQKPSRDICQRGTSLTIQCQVDSQVTMMFWYRQQPGQSLTLIATANQGSEATYESGFVIDKFPISRPNLTFSTLTVSNMSPEDSSIYLCSVDSTRKETQYFGPGTRLLVL.